These 25 T cell receptor beta chains were all obtained from the same sample, sequenced in a study of T cell changes during pregnancy in multiple sclerosis. The protocol was immunoSEQ multiplex PCR, while the TCRdb copy is restricted to in-frame clones and leaves out a portion. The table lists about 32,000 clones, 91% of them singletons, with about 3.7% in the top ten. The sequenced sample was CD8+ T cells from peripheral blood mononuclear cells, obtained in the second trimester of pregnancy. These TCRs come from a female donor in good health, enrolled as a control in a pregnancy study.

The V gene is TRBV6-5, the J gene TRBJ2-3, with D maybe TRBD2 (5 bases). Germline values: CDR1 MNHEY, CDR2 SVGAGI. This CDR3 region has 13 residues. The V and J ends lost 8 bases and 0 bases respectively, with 9 bases between them. The CDR3 here is CASSRTSTDTQYF. CDR3 DNA: TGTGCCAGCTCAAGGACTAGCACAGATACGCAGTATTTT.

This chain links TRBV11-2 with TRBJ2-3; 8 nucleotides line up with TRBD1. The CDR3 consists of 16 residues. Germline values: CDR1 SGHAT, CDR2 FQNNGV. Trimming took 4 bases from V and 2 from J; bases not matched to a gene: 8. The CDR3 is CASSSTGTGVTDTQYF. The CDR3 nucleotides are TGTGCCAGCAGCTCCACCGGGACAGGCGTCACAGATACGCAGTATTTT.

The genes are TRBV29-1 and TRBJ2-6; D call uncertain. V lost 4 bases and J lost 0, with 7 bases in between. The V gene's germline CDR1 is SQVTM and CDR2 ANQGSEA. The CDR3 has 14 residues. The CDR3 coding sequence is TGCAGCGTTGCTGGCCGCTCTGGGGCCAACGTCCTGACTTTC. It specifies CSVAGRSGANVLTF.

This clone was seen a single time. The V and J genes are TRBV9 and TRBJ2-1; 9 bases match TRBD1. This CDR3 has 16 amino acids. J gave up 7 bases and V 4 bases, and 12 bases lay outside the gene matches. Per the germline V gene, CDR1 is SGDLS and CDR2 is YYNGEE. CDR3 bases: TGTGCCAGCAGCACCCGCCGGGACAGGGCCACGAATGAGCAGTTCTTC. Translated: CASSTRRDRATNEQFF.

The chain couples TRBV28 to TRBJ2-7; perhaps TRBD1 as D (6 bases). The CDR3 sequence is 12 residues long. Germline CDR1 and CDR2: MDHEN and SYDVKM. Trimming took off 6 bases at V and 6 bases at J, with 12 bases between the two ends. In DNA, the CDR3 is TGTGCCAGCAGGTGGACAGCCGGCGAGCAGTACTTC. It encodes CASRWTAGEQYF.

V is TRBV27 and J is TRBJ2-3; D gene unclear. V was pared by 2 bases and J by 1 base, with 7 bases between. CDR1 and CDR2 (germline): MNHEY, SMNVEV (reference sequence). The CDR3 extends over 14 amino acids. The CDR3 is CASSLMQGTDTQYF. CDR3 DNA sequence: TGTGCCAGCAGTTTAATGCAGGGCACAGATACGCAGTATTTT.

The chain is built from TRBV30 and TRBJ2-7; D might be TRBD1 (6 bases). Looked up from germline, CDR1 is GTSNPN and CDR2 is SVGIG (reference sequence). Trimming stripped 5 bases from V and 0 bases from J, with 14 bases between. The CDR3 has 14 amino acids. The chain's CDR3 is CAWDVTGSSYEQYF. CDR3 sequence (DNA): TGTGCCTGGGATGTGACAGGAAGCTCCTACGAGCAGTACTTC.

The sample holds one count of this clone. CDR3 amino acids: CASSLSQGALGYTF. The CDR3 DNA follows: TGTGCCAGCAGTCTCAGTCAAGGGGCTCTTGGCTACACCTTC. The V call is TRBV27, the J call TRBJ1-2; weak D call: TRBD1 (5 bases). The CDR3 sequence is 14 residues long. V lost 5 bases and J 7 bases, leaving 17 bases between the germline ends. Germline CDR1 MNHEY, CDR2 SMNVEV (reference sequence).

The CDR3: CASSRGTSGGRETQYF. CDR3 bases: TGCGCCAGCAGCCGTGGGACTAGCGGGGGGCGAGAGACCCAGTACTTC. V and J are TRBV4-1 and TRBJ2-5, with TRBD2 matching over 15 bases. Trimming at V came to 4 bases and at J to 4 bases, leaving 4 bases not matched to a gene. This CDR3 is 16 amino acids long. Germline V gene data show CDR1 as MGHRA and CDR2 as YSYEKL.

The chain carries TRBV4-3 and TRBJ2-2; 9 bases align to TRBD1. Looked up from germline, CDR1 is LGHNA and CDR2 is YSLEER. The CDR3 contains 15 residues. V was clipped by 2 bases and J by 6 bases; unmatched bases: 4. The CDR3 loop is CASSQRTGEPGELFF. The CDR3 DNA follows: TGCGCCAGCAGCCAAAGGACAGGGGAGCCCGGGGAGCTGTTTTTT.

V and J are TRBV27 and TRBJ2-7; D is unresolved. Germline V gene sequence: CDR1 MNHEY, CDR2 SMNVEV (reference sequence). The CDR3 contains 14 residues. Trimming pared 5 bases from V and 2 bases from J, leaving 13 bases between. This chain's CDR3 is CASSPPGRTYEQYF. CDR3 DNA sequence: TGTGCCAGCAGTCCCCCTGGCAGGACCTACGAGCAGTACTTC.

This chain connects TRBV4-1 to TRBJ2-7; D might be TRBD2 (6 bases). CDR1 MGHRA and CDR2 YSYEKL come from the germline V gene. Deletions cut 0 bases from V and 6 bases from J, with 12 bases between. This CDR3 is 14 amino acids long. The CDR3 loop is CASSQENVGGEQYF. CDR3 DNA: TGCGCCAGCAGCCAAGAAAATGTGGGGGGCGAGCAGTACTTC.

This clone has only one observation. J is TRBJ2-1 and V is TRBV19; TRBD1 aligns across 8 bases. The CDR3 totals 15 residues. Germline values: CDR1 LNHDA, CDR2 SQIVND (reference sequence). Trimming at V came to 5 bases and at J to 9 bases, leaving 12 bases not matched to a gene. The DNA for the CDR3 is TGTGCCAGTAGTGTATCAGGGGGCGGGATTGGTGAGCAGTTCTTC. Amino acids: CASSVSGGGIGEQFF.

The rearrangement links TRBV5-5 to TRBJ2-1; 10 bases map to TRBD1. Germline loops: CDR1 SGHKS, CDR2 YYEKEE (reference sequence). CDR3 size: 15 residues. The trim removed 4 bases at V and 8 bases at J, leaving 9 bases unmatched. The CDR3 spells CASSPGTGAAHEQFF. The CDR3 coding sequence is TGTGCCAGCAGCCCGGGGACAGGGGCGGCCCATGAGCAGTTCTTC.

This clone showed up just once. The rearrangement joins TRBV7-9 to TRBJ2-2; a weak D match, TRBD2 (5 bases). Trimming took 5 bases from V and 2 from J, leaving 12 bases between them. The length of the CDR3 is 15 residues. The V gene's germline CDR1 is SEHNR and CDR2 FQNEAQ (reference sequence). The CDR3 nucleotides read TGTGCCAGCAGCCCTTCGGGGATTAACACCGGGGAGCTGTTTTTT. It is translated as CASSPSGINTGELFF.

V and J are TRBV18 and TRBJ2-3, with D possibly matching TRBD1 (5 bases). V was pared by 2 bases and J by 3 bases, with 6 bases between. CDR1 and CDR2 (germline): KGHSH, LQKENI. The CDR3 extends over 13 amino acids. DNA for the CDR3: TGTGCCAGCTCACCAGACAGAACAGATACGCAGTATTTT. This translates into CASSPDRTDTQYF. The full variable domain, in which reference TRBV18 and TRBJ2-3 provide the parts outside the CDR3, is NAGVMQNPRHLVRRRGQEARLRCSPMKGHSHVYWYRQLPEEGLKFMVYLQKENIIDESGMPKERFSAEFPKEGPSILRIQQVVRGDSAAYFCASSPDRTDTQYFGPGTRLTVL.

This chain links TRBV10-3 with TRBJ2-7, with 10 bases matching TRBD1. Trimming cost V 4 bases and J 5 bases; bases outside gene matches: 5. CDR1 is ENHRY, CDR2 SYGVKD, per germline. The CDR3 contains 14 residues. CDR3 DNA sequence: TGTGCCATCAGTGGAGGGACAGGGGTCCACGAGCAGTACTTC. Its translation: CAISGGTGVHEQYF.

Only one count was recorded for this clone. This rearrangement joins TRBV9 to TRBJ2-5; TRBD2 matches 11 bases. Germline CDR1 is SGDLS and CDR2 is YYNGEE. The junction had 7 bases not matched to a gene; V was cut back by 0 bases and J by 0 bases. The CDR3 runs 18 residues. CDR3 region: CASSVESWTSGYQETQYF. CDR3 in DNA: TGTGCCAGCAGCGTAGAGTCATGGACTAGCGGGTACCAAGAGACCCAGTACTTC.

J is TRBJ2-1 and V is TRBV27; D is uncertain. Germline assignment: CDR1 MNHEY and CDR2 SMNVEV (reference sequence). CDR3 length: 12 residues. The ends were cut back, 5 bases at V and 10 bases at J, with 12 bases in the middle. The CDR3 DNA reads as TGTGCCAGCAGTAGCCAAGTGCGGGAGCAGTTCTTC. It encodes CASSSQVREQFF.

For the CDR3, the DNA is TGTGCCTGGAGTGGGACAGGGGATAATGAAAAACTGTTTTTT. Protein product: CAWSGTGDNEKLFF. The genes are TRBV30 and TRBJ1-4, with 9 bases matching TRBD1. This CDR3 has 14 amino acids. The germline V gene encodes CDR1 GTSNPN and CDR2 SVGIG (reference sequence). With V trimmed by 1 base and J by 4 bases, 1 base remained unmatched.

The chain combines TRBV6-6 with TRBJ1-1; no clear D. Germline loops: CDR1 MNHNY, CDR2 SVGAGI (reference sequence). The CDR3 length is 15 residues. V lost 6 bases to trimming and J lost 7 bases, with 21 bases between them. CDR3 in amino acids: CASRVTERGVGEAFF. The CDR3 DNA reads TGTGCCAGCAGAGTTACCGAGCGAGGCGTGGGTGAAGCTTTCTTT.

This chain uses TRBV11-2 with TRBJ1-2, with a tentative D call TRBD1 (6 bases). This CDR3 spans 15 amino acids. Trimming took 4 bases from V and 4 from J, leaving 16 bases between them. CDR1 and CDR2 (germline): SGHAT, FQNNGV. CDR3 region: CASSSPRQAPYGYTF. CDR3 nucleotides: TGTGCCAGCAGCTCTCCTAGACAGGCTCCCTATGGCTACACCTTC.

The chain joins TRBV7-9 to TRBJ2-1; 7 nucleotides agree with TRBD1. The V gene end was trimmed by 3 bases and the J gene end by 7 bases; junction bases not matched to a gene: 9. The length of the CDR3 is 15 residues. The germline CDR1 and CDR2 sequences are SEHNR and FQNEAQ (reference sequence). The CDR3 region is CASSLKGAEVNEQFF. As DNA, the CDR3 is TGTGCCAGCAGCTTGAAGGGGGCAGAGGTTAATGAGCAGTTCTTC. Together with reference TRBV7-9 and TRBJ2-1, the CDR3 gives the full variable domain: DTGVSQNPRHKITKRGQNVTFRCDPISEHNRLYWYRQTLGQGPEFLTYFQNEAQLEKSRLLSDRFSAERPKGSFSTLEIQRTEQGDSAMYLCASSLKGAEVNEQFFGPGTRLTVL.

This clone came up a few times. V gene TRBV6-5 combines with J gene TRBJ1-1, with 8 bases fitting TRBD1. Germline CDR1 reads MNHEY; CDR2 reads SVGAGI. With V trimmed by 6 bases and J by 5 bases, 8 bases remained unmatched. This CDR3 comprises 14 residues. CDR3 sequence reads: CASRRGTGHTEAFF. CDR3 sequence (DNA): TGTGCCAGCAGACGCGGGACAGGACATACTGAAGCTTTCTTT.

This chain uses TRBV7-9 with TRBJ2-2, with TRBD1 matching over 10 bases. The CDR3 extends over 16 amino acids. Germline lookup yields CDR1 SEHNR and CDR2 FQNEAQ (reference sequence). Trimming took 5 bases from V and 7 from J; bases not matched to a gene: 10. CDR3 region: CASSLRGQGVHGELFF. The CDR3 DNA follows: TGTGCCAGCAGCCTAAGAGGACAGGGGGTACACGGGGAGCTGTTTTTT.